Below are 13 T cell receptor beta chains sequenced from a single sample in a study of Graves' ophthalmopathy and Graves' hyperthyroidism. RNA transcripts served as template for amplifying TCR beta CDR3 sequences. HTBI primers primed a first-round RT-PCR, and a second-round multiplex PCR followed. TCRdb re-analysed the multiplex PCR reads in MiXCR, keeping a single row per CDR3 protein. The data contain about 410,000 distinct CDR3 sequences, approximately 20% of them singletons. Specimen: peripheral blood. The source is a young woman with Graves' ophthalmopathy.

This clonotype was seen repeatedly, ten times or more. The CDR3 region is CASSQETGGNAQYF. CDR3 in DNA: TGCGCCAGCAGCCAAGAGACAGGGGGTAATGCCCAGTACTTC. V is TRBV4-1 and J is TRBJ2-5; TRBD1 matches at 9 bases. Per germline, CDR1 MGHRA and CDR2 YSYEKL. Unmatched junction bases numbered 5, after V lost 0 bases and J lost 9 bases. The CDR3 runs 14 residues.

The chain recombines TRBV20-1 with TRBJ2-7; D possibly corresponds to TRBD2 (6 bases). This CDR3 spans 14 amino acids. V gave up 3 bases and J gave up 1 base, with 13 bases separating them. The germline gives CDR1 DFQATT, CDR2 SNEGSKA (reference sequence). The CDR3 sequence is CSASPFAGSYEQYF. The CDR3 region has the DNA TGCAGTGCTAGCCCCTTTGCGGGGTCCTACGAGCAGTACTTC.

The rearrangement links TRBV12-5 to TRBJ2-5, with D hard to call. Trimming shortened V by 7 bases and J by 5 bases, and 11 bases separated the two germline ends. The germline gives CDR1 LGHNT, CDR2 FRNRAP. The CDR3 has 12 amino acids. CDR3 DNA sequence: TGTGCTAGTGCCCTCGTCGTCGAGACCCAGTACTTC. Its translation: CASALVVETQYF.

This clonotype was counted ten times or more. V usage is TRBV7-9 and J usage is TRBJ2-5, with unresolved D. The CDR3 covers 15 residues. Trimming removed 0 bases from V and 2 bases from J, with 10 bases in between. Germline CDR1 is SEHNR and CDR2 is FQNEAQ (reference sequence). CDR3 in amino acids: CASSLALSFQETQYF. The CDR3 DNA is TGTGCCAGCAGCTTAGCGCTCAGTTTTCAAGAGACCCAGTACTTC.

Ten or more counts support this clonotype. CDR3: CASSVAGGNYGYTF. Here the CDR3 DNA reads TGTGCCAGCAGCGTAGCAGGGGGTAACTATGGCTACACCTTC. The chain carries TRBV9 and TRBJ1-2; 7 bases fit TRBD1. The J segment lost 1 base and the V segment lost 0 bases, leaving 0 bases of the junction unmatched. Germline-derived CDR1 and CDR2 are SGDLS and YYNGEE. The CDR3 contains 14 residues.

This clonotype occurred many times. V gene TRBV12-3 or TRBV12-4 combines with J gene TRBJ2-5; 8 bases match TRBD2. V was clipped by 1 base and J by 4 bases; unmatched bases: 5. CDR3 size: 15 residues. CDR3 sequence reads: CASSLELGGAETQYF. As DNA, the CDR3 is TGTGCCAGCAGTTTAGAACTCGGGGGGGCAGAGACCCAGTACTTC.

This clonotype was counted many times. V is TRBV5-1 and J is TRBJ1-1, with 8 nucleotides matching TRBD1. The CDR3 consists of 13 residues. V was pared by 2 bases and J by 4 bases, with 1 base of the junction left unmatched. Germline V lookup: CDR1 SGHRS, CDR2 YFSETQ. CDR3: CASSFTGGTEAFF. The CDR3 DNA is TGCGCCAGCAGCTTCACAGGGGGCACTGAAGCTTTCTTT.

This clonotype showed up many times. The chain recombines TRBV11-2 with TRBJ2-7, with 8 bases matching TRBD1. The trim removed 3 bases at V and 4 bases at J, leaving 8 bases unmatched. Germline CDR1 SGHAT, CDR2 FQNNGV. The CDR3 loop spans 15 amino acids. The DNA of the CDR3 is TGTGCCAGCAGCTTGCAGGGGGCGGCGGATTACGAGCAGTACTTC. Translation: CASSLQGAADYEQYF.

This clonotype showed up many times. The chain uses TRBV25-1 and TRBJ1-6; TRBD1 aligns across 7 bases. This CDR3 is built from 15 residues. V shed 4 bases and J 7 bases; nucleotides not matched to a gene: 7. Germline loops: CDR1 MGHDK, CDR2 SYGVNS. CDR3 DNA: TGTGCCAGCAGTGCTCCGGGACAGAAGAATTCACCCCTCCACTTT. Amino acids: CASSAPGQKNSPLHF.

At least ten counts were recorded for this clonotype. The V and J genes are TRBV29-1 and TRBJ2-7; 8 bases are a match to TRBD1. Germline assignment: CDR1 SQVTM and CDR2 ANQGSEA. CDR3 length: 12 residues. Losses at the gene ends were 7 bases for V and 5 bases for J; bases not matched to a gene: 7. CDR3 protein: CSATLTGDEQYF. CDR3 DNA: TGCAGCGCTACCCTGACAGGGGACGAGCAGTACTTC.

This rearrangement joins TRBV27 to TRBJ2-5; perhaps TRBD1 as D (6 bases). Trimming took off 2 bases at V and 9 bases at J, with 16 bases between the two ends. The germline gives CDR1 MNHEY, CDR2 SMNVEV (reference sequence). This CDR3 contains 14 residues. The DNA for the CDR3 is TGTGCCAGCAGTTTAGGGGGCAGGCCAGGGTCCCAGTACTTC. Its translation is CASSLGGRPGSQYF.

Ten or more counts support this clonotype. V gene TRBV7-2 combines with J gene TRBJ2-7; 16 nucleotides line up with TRBD2. The CDR3 runs 18 residues. In germline, CDR1 is SGHTA, CDR2 FQGNSA. Trimming took 0 bases from V and 2 from J; bases not matched to a gene: 4. CDR3 in DNA: TGTGCCAGCAGCTTAGCGCGGGGACTAGCGGGAGGGCCCTACGAGCAGTACTTC. Translating it yields CASSLARGLAGGPYEQYF.

In this sample, this clonotype turned up many times. The chain recombines TRBV20-1 with TRBJ1-1; 7 positions match TRBD1. Germline lookup yields CDR1 DFQATT and CDR2 SNEGSKA (reference sequence). After removal of 1 base from V and 7 bases from J, the junction contained 0 bases not matched to a gene. This CDR3 has 11 residues. The CDR3 sequence: CSARGDSEAFF. The CDR3 DNA sequence: TGCAGTGCTAGAGGGGACAGTGAAGCTTTCTTT.